This entry lists 12 T cell receptor beta chains sequenced from one sample in a study of CD8 T cells in ankylosing spondylitis (dated by TCRdb to 2016 to 2017). The receptor library was made with 5' RACE. The sample was run on an Illumina HiSeq 2500. The raw public data were reprocessed by TCRdb itself: fastp quality trimming at Q25, MiXCR clonotype calling, in-frame beta chains only. CDR3 protein sequences are deduplicated, and each keeps its most common genes and DNA. Across this sample there are some 340,000 distinct CDR3 sequences, with about 15% seen only once. Clones ranked in the top ten supply roughly 0.99% of the sample. The material sequenced was blood, either unsorted or a sorted T cell fraction (not recorded which). Source of these receptors: a male donor with ankylosing spondylitis or in good health (not recorded which).

This clonotype has at least ten counts. This chain uses TRBV27 with TRBJ1-6; a weak D match, TRBD1 (6 bases). Germline V CDR1 and CDR2: MNHEY, SMNVEV (reference sequence). Trimming stripped 2 bases from V and 7 bases from J, with 9 bases between. This CDR3 contains 14 residues. CDR3 DNA: TGTGCCAGCAGTTTAGAGGGGGACAATTCACCCCTCCACTTT. Translating it yields CASSLEGDNSPLHF.

The J gene is TRBJ2-1, the V gene TRBV3-1; D is perhaps TRBD2 (6 bases). Trimming took off 6 bases at V and 2 bases at J, with 11 bases between the two ends. The length of the CDR3 is 14 residues. Germline CDR1 is LGHDT and CDR2 is YNNKEL (reference sequence). CDR3 coding DNA: TGTGCCAGCAGACGTAGCGGAGCCTACAATGAGCAGTTCTTC. It encodes CASRRSGAYNEQFF.

This clonotype showed up just a few times. The V call is TRBV5-1, the J call TRBJ2-5; D is unclear. This CDR3 spans 12 amino acids. V was clipped by 7 bases and J by 2 bases, with 9 bases between them. From germline, CDR1 is SGHRS and CDR2 YFSETQ. CDR3 residues: CASAPQQETQYF. DNA of the CDR3: TGCGCCAGCGCACCCCAGCAAGAGACCCAGTACTTC.

This clonotype has just a few counts. The chain recombines TRBV10-3 with TRBJ2-7, with 11 nucleotides matching TRBD1. The CDR3 is 14 residues long. V lost 4 bases, J lost 4 bases, and 3 bases stayed unmatched. Germline V CDR1 and CDR2: ENHRY, SYGVKD. The DNA for the CDR3 is TGTGCCATCAGTGGGACAGGGGGCTTGTACGAGCAGTACTTC. This gives the protein CAISGTGGLYEQYF.

This clonotype was found many times. The chain uses TRBV4-2 and TRBJ1-5; no firm D call. Germline CDR1 is LGHNA and CDR2 is YNFKEQ. Trimming removed 0 bases from V and 2 bases from J, with 14 bases in between. The CDR3 runs to 17 residues. CDR3 sequence reads: CASSQERAGDGNQPQHF. In nucleotides, the CDR3 is TGTGCCAGCAGCCAAGAACGGGCAGGCGACGGCAATCAGCCCCAGCATTTT.

In its sample, this clonotype was seen many times. V is TRBV12-3 or TRBV12-4 and J is TRBJ2-2, with D unresolved. Trimming took off 6 bases at V and 1 base at J, with 15 bases between the two ends. This CDR3 is 16 amino acids long. Here the CDR3 DNA reads TGTGCCAGCAGCACCGATCCGGGTCTGAACACCGGGGAGCTGTTTTTT. This encodes CASSTDPGLNTGELFF.

This clonotype was observed many times. The CDR3 here is CSVGDRVNTEAFF. Here the CDR3 DNA reads TGCAGCGTTGGGGACAGGGTCAACACTGAAGCTTTCTTT. The chain links TRBV29-1 to TRBJ1-1; the match to TRBD1 covers 9 bases. With V trimmed by 4 bases and J by 2 bases, 2 bases remained unmatched. The CDR3 contains 13 residues. Per the germline V gene, CDR1 is SQVTM and CDR2 is ANQGSEA.

This sequence joins TRBV10-1 and TRBJ2-3, with D possibly matching TRBD1 (5 bases). Germline values: CDR1 WNHNN, CDR2 SYGVQD (reference sequence). This CDR3 spans 16 amino acids. The V and J ends lost 6 bases and 1 base respectively, with 17 bases between them. The CDR3 region is CASSRRNRGGTDTQYF. CDR3 nucleotide sequence: TGCGCCAGCAGCCGGAGAAATAGGGGTGGCACAGATACGCAGTATTTT.

Only a few counts were recorded for this clonotype. DNA of the CDR3: TGTGCCAGCTCACCAAGCGGTGGGGGGGCAAAGAATGAGCAGTTCTTC. Protein: CASSPSGGGAKNEQFF. The chain couples TRBV18 to TRBJ2-1; weak D call: TRBD2 (7 bases). Trimming pared 2 bases from V and 7 bases from J, leaving 18 bases between. Germline V CDR1 and CDR2: KGHSH, LQKENI. The CDR3 has 16 residues.

This clonotype turned up a few times. The chain links TRBV12-3 or TRBV12-4 to TRBJ2-7; 9 bases are shared with TRBD1. J gave up 4 bases and V 6 bases, and 10 bases lay outside the gene matches. This CDR3 comprises 15 residues. The CDR3 region has the DNA TGTGCCAGCAGAAGCGGGACAGGGAGGATTTACGAGCAGTACTTC. As protein: CASRSGTGRIYEQYF.

This clonotype was seen ten or more times. This chain joins TRBV5-1 and TRBJ1-2; 7 positions agree with TRBD1. Per germline, CDR1 SGHRS and CDR2 YFSETQ. J gave up 0 bases and V 4 bases, and 3 bases lay outside the gene matches. This CDR3 has 14 amino acids. The chain's CDR3 is CASSTGTANYGYTF. The CDR3, as DNA: TGCGCCAGCAGCACAGGGACAGCTAACTATGGCTACACCTTC.

This chain links TRBV20-1 with TRBJ2-7; 10 bases line up with TRBD2. With 1 base clipped from V and 3 bases from J, the junction kept 9 bases outside the gene matches. Germline CDR1 and CDR2: DFQATT and SNEGSKA (reference sequence). The CDR3 loop spans 16 amino acids. CDR3 sequence: CSARGLAGAAVYEQYF. CDR3 sequence (DNA): TGCAGTGCTAGAGGTCTAGCGGGAGCCGCCGTCTACGAGCAGTACTTC.